This is a list of T cell receptor beta chains from one sample in a study of T cell changes during pregnancy in multiple sclerosis. Profiling relied on immunoSEQ multiplex PCR, and the TCRdb table lists in-frame clones only, not all of them. The data contain more than 55,000 clones, roughly 90% of them singletons. The sequences come from peripheral blood, collected in the second trimester of pregnancy. The receptor set was obtained from a female donor with multiple sclerosis, enrolled in a pregnancy study. Both conserved end residues are part of each CDR3. Fields, in order: clone size, V gene, J gene, D gene, CDR3 protein, CDR3 DNA. D genes are given only for firm matches. The listing skips clone size in some rows; elsewhere it reads once, few, many or a size class.

abundance: .; v_gene: TRBV9; j_gene: TRBJ1-2; d_gene: .; CDR3aa: CASSAGQINYGYTF; CDR3nt: TGTGCCAGCTCAGCAGGACAGATCAACTATGGCTATACCTTC
abundance: .; v_gene: TRBV11-2; j_gene: TRBJ2-3; d_gene: .; CDR3aa: CASSWDTGRAKDTQYF; CDR3nt: TGTGCCAGCAGCTGGGATACAGGGAGGGCCAAAGATACGCAGTATTTT
abundance: once; v_gene: TRBV9; j_gene: TRBJ1-3; d_gene: .; CDR3aa: CASSVASSGNTIYF; CDR3nt: TGTGCCAGCAGCGTAGCCAGCTCTGGAAACACCATATATTTT
abundance: .; v_gene: TRBV6-5; j_gene: TRBJ1-5; d_gene: .; CDR3aa: CASSYRQFNQPQHF; CDR3nt: TGTGCCAGCAGTTACAGACAGTTCAATCAGCCCCAGCATTTT
abundance: .; v_gene: TRBV6-1; j_gene: TRBJ2-7; d_gene: TRBD1; CDR3aa: CASSKTGGFPYEQYF; CDR3nt: TGTGCCAGCAGCAAGACAGGGGGTTTCCCCTACGAGCAGTACTTC
abundance: .; v_gene: TRBV5-1; j_gene: TRBJ2-1; d_gene: .; CDR3aa: CASSFLGGGGSLNEQFF; CDR3nt: TGCGCCAGCAGCTTCCTAGGGGGCGGGGGGAGCCTTAATGAGCAGTTCTTC
abundance: .; v_gene: TRBV7-9; j_gene: TRBJ1-4; d_gene: TRBD1; CDR3aa: CASSPGLTGVWEKLFF; CDR3nt: TGTGCCAGCAGCCCCGGGCTAACAGGGGTTTGGGAAAAACTGTTTTTT
abundance: .; v_gene: TRBV6-6; j_gene: TRBJ1-3; d_gene: .; CDR3aa: CASSTDNSGNTIYF; CDR3nt: TGTGCCAGCAGCACCGACAACTCTGGAAACACCATATATTTT
abundance: .; v_gene: TRBV6-4; j_gene: TRBJ2-1; d_gene: TRBD2; CDR3aa: CASSEPSGESSYNEQFF; CDR3nt: TGTGCCAGCAGTGAGCCTAGCGGGGAGAGCTCCTACAATGAGCAGTTCTTC
abundance: .; v_gene: TRBV7-8; j_gene: TRBJ2-7; d_gene: TRBD2; CDR3aa: CASSLRGPLAGGDYYEQYF; CDR3nt: TGTGCCAGCAGCTTACGGGGCCCCTTAGCGGGAGGGGACTACTACGAGCAGTACTTC
abundance: .; v_gene: TRBV7-2; j_gene: TRBJ1-6; d_gene: TRBD1; CDR3aa: CASRPTGGDSPLHF; CDR3nt: TGTGCCAGCCGTCCCACAGGGGGCGATTCACCCCTCCACTTT
abundance: .; v_gene: TRBV7-2; j_gene: TRBJ1-5; d_gene: TRBD1; CDR3aa: CASSSGTGGLSNQPQHF; CDR3nt: TGTGCCAGCAGCTCCGGGACAGGGGGTCTTAGCAATCAGCCCCAGCATTTT
abundance: once; v_gene: TRBV15; j_gene: TRBJ1-3; d_gene: .; CDR3aa: CATSRDRGEGNTIYF; CDR3nt: TGTGCCACCAGCAGGGACCGGGGGGAGGGCAACACCATATATTTT
abundance: .; v_gene: TRBV30; j_gene: TRBJ2-7; d_gene: .; CDR3aa: CAWAAGHDHGQYF; CDR3nt: TGTGCCTGGGCAGCGGGACATGACCACGGGCAGTACTTC
abundance: .; v_gene: TRBV5-1; j_gene: TRBJ2-7; d_gene: .; CDR3aa: CASSLLAEYEQYF; CDR3nt: TGCGCCAGCAGCTTATTAGCCGAGTACGAGCAGTACTTC
abundance: .; v_gene: TRBV27; j_gene: TRBJ2-5; d_gene: TRBD1; CDR3aa: CASSLLGQGTRETQYF; CDR3nt: TGTGCCAGCAGTTTATTGGGACAGGGGACTAGGGAGACCCAGTACTTC
abundance: .; v_gene: TRBV6-5; j_gene: TRBJ2-1; d_gene: .; CDR3aa: CASSYKHRFHEQFF; CDR3nt: TGTGCCAGCAGTTACAAGCATCGATTCCATGAGCAGTTCTTC
abundance: .; v_gene: TRBV6-6; j_gene: TRBJ2-7; d_gene: TRBD2; CDR3aa: CASSPRTSGSYEQYF; CDR3nt: TGTGCCAGCAGTCCCCGGACTAGCGGGAGCTACGAGCAGTACTTC
abundance: .; v_gene: TRBV7-2; j_gene: TRBJ2-1; d_gene: TRBD2; CDR3aa: CASSFRREGYNEQFF; CDR3nt: TGTGCCAGCAGCTTCAGGCGGGAGGGGTACAATGAGCAGTTCTTC
abundance: .; v_gene: TRBV30; j_gene: TRBJ2-7; d_gene: .; CDR3aa: CAWSVSGLIYEQYF; CDR3nt: TGTGCCTGGAGTGTATCAGGGCTAATTTACGAGCAGTACTTC
abundance: .; v_gene: TRBV15; j_gene: TRBJ2-7; d_gene: TRBD2; CDR3aa: CATSRDLAGAREQYF; CDR3nt: TGTGCCACCAGCAGAGATCTAGCGGGAGCGCGGGAGCAGTACTTC
abundance: .; v_gene: TRBV7-2; j_gene: TRBJ2-2; d_gene: TRBD1; CDR3aa: CASSLASGGPGELFF; CDR3nt: TGTGCCAGCAGCTTAGCGTCAGGGGGCCCCGGGGAGCTGTTTTTT
abundance: .; v_gene: TRBV5-5; j_gene: TRBJ2-1; d_gene: TRBD2; CDR3aa: CASSWAGENEQFF; CDR3nt: TGTGCCAGCAGCTGGGCGGGGGAGAATGAGCAGTTCTTC
abundance: .; v_gene: TRBV29-1; j_gene: TRBJ1-2; d_gene: .; CDR3aa: CSVEAGRIPYTF; CDR3nt: TGCAGCGTTGAAGCTGGCAGGATCCCTTACACCTTC
abundance: .; v_gene: TRBV10-1; j_gene: TRBJ2-2; d_gene: TRBD1; CDR3aa: CASRGGTGWDGELFF; CDR3nt: TGCGCCAGCAGGGGCGGGACAGGGTGGGACGGGGAGCTGTTTTTT
abundance: .; v_gene: TRBV11-2; j_gene: TRBJ1-3; d_gene: .; CDR3aa: CASSLGLSGNTIYF; CDR3nt: TGTGCCAGCAGTCTAGGCCTCTCTGGAAACACCATATATTTT
abundance: once; v_gene: TRBV5-1; j_gene: TRBJ2-1; d_gene: .; CDR3aa: CASSPGSSGSYNEQFF; CDR3nt: TGCGCCAGCAGCCCCGGTAGTAGCGGCTCCTACAATGAGCAGTTCTTC
abundance: .; v_gene: TRBV6-5; j_gene: TRBJ2-7; d_gene: TRBD1; CDR3aa: CASSYDGTGAEQYF; CDR3nt: TGTGCCAGCAGTTACGACGGGACAGGGGCCGAGCAGTACTTC
abundance: .; v_gene: TRBV9; j_gene: TRBJ2-1; d_gene: .; CDR3aa: CASSPLGRSYNEQFF; CDR3nt: TGTGCCAGCAGCCCTCTCGGCAGGTCCTACAATGAGCAGTTCTTC
abundance: .; v_gene: TRBV9; j_gene: TRBJ2-2; d_gene: .; CDR3aa: CASSVEAGRNTGELFF; CDR3nt: TGTGCCAGCAGCGTAGAAGCGGGCAGAAACACCGGGGAGCTGTTTTTT
abundance: .; v_gene: TRBV5-6; j_gene: TRBJ2-7; d_gene: TRBD2; CDR3aa: CASSDSGLAGSNYEQYF; CDR3nt: TGTGCCAGCAGCGACTCGGGACTAGCGGGAAGCAACTACGAGCAGTACTTC
abundance: .; v_gene: TRBV4-1; j_gene: TRBJ1-1; d_gene: .; CDR3aa: CASSQEVFRGNTEAFF; CDR3nt: TGCGCCAGCAGCCAAGAGGTCTTCCGCGGGAACACTGAAGCTTTCTTT
abundance: .; v_gene: TRBV11-3; j_gene: TRBJ2-7; d_gene: .; CDR3aa: CASSLDRGPSYEQYF; CDR3nt: TGTGCCAGCAGCTTAGACAGGGGACCATCCTACGAGCAGTACTTC
abundance: once; v_gene: TRBV29-1; j_gene: TRBJ2-5; d_gene: .; CDR3aa: CSGSQETQYF; CDR3nt: TGCAGCGGCAGCCAAGAGACCCAGTACTTC
abundance: .; v_gene: TRBV19; j_gene: TRBJ1-2; d_gene: .; CDR3aa: CASSIAGDYYGYTF; CDR3nt: TGTGCCAGTAGTATAGCCGGGGACTATTATGGCTACACCTTC
abundance: .; v_gene: TRBV4-1; j_gene: TRBJ2-5; d_gene: TRBD2; CDR3aa: CASSLSGGNQETQYF; CDR3nt: TGCGCCAGCAGCCTAAGCGGGGGGAACCAAGAGACCCAGTACTTC
abundance: .; v_gene: TRBV19; j_gene: TRBJ1-4; d_gene: .; CDR3aa: CASQDRVNEKLFF; CDR3nt: TGTGCCAGTCAAGACAGAGTAAATGAAAAACTGTTTTTT